This T cell receptor beta chain emerged from a study of blood T cells in healthy people across ages. Details on this clonotype: What it binds is unknown.

With each sample, at least 5 micrograms of total RNA were extracted. General observations from the study: Because donor CMV status was unknown, expanded clonotype changes were possibly confounded.

Primed by a sample-barcoded 5' primer and a J-beta primer mix, a second PCR proceeded for 7 to 11 cycles. Each CDR3 protein is one row after TCRdb ran MiXCR on the 5' RACE reads. The sample yields 700,000 to 950,000 distinct CDR3 sequences, approximately 43% seen once. CDR1 and CDR2 from the germline V gene are DFQATT and SNEGSKA (reference sequence). J gave up 3 bases and V 0 bases, and 10 bases lay outside the gene matches. The CDR3 runs to 18 residues. This chain uses TRBV20-1 with TRBJ2-7, with 14 bases lining up with TRBD2. The sequence was obtained from a woman aged 60-70 years in good health. The sequenced sample was blood. DNA of the CDR3: TGCAGTGCTAGAGATCCCGGACTAGCGGGGGGCCTCCTCTACGAGCAGTACTTC. This encodes CSARDPGLAGGLLYEQYF.